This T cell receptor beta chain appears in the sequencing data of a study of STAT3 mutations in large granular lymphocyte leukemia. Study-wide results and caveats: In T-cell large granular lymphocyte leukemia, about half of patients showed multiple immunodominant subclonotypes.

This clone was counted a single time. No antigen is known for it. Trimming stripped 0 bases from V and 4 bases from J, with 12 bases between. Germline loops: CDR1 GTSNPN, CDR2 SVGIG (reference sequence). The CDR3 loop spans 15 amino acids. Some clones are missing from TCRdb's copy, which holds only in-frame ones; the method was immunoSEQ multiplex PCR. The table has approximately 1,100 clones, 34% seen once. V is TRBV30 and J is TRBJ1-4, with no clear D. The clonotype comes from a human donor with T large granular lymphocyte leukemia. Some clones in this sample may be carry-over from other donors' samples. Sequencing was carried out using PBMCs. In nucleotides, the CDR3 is TGTGCCTGGAGTGTACAGCTTTCCGGTAATGAAAAACTGTTTTTT. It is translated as CAWSVQLSGNEKLFF.